The T cell receptor (beta chain) described here comes from a study of T-cell reconstitution after alpha-beta-depleted transplantation in children. Study-level points and caveats: Newly made T cells mostly supplied T-cell counts and diversity one year after transplant. In patients about two months after transplant, alpha-beta T cells reportedly arose from several hundred expanded graft clones.

V gave up 5 bases and J gave up 2 bases, with 13 bases separating them. The CDR3 has 14 residues. Germline V gives CDR1 SGHVS, CDR2 FQNEAQ. Unique molecular identifiers were used to barcode this TCRbeta library. One entry per CDR3 protein results from TCRdb running MiXCR on the PCR reads. The profile shows fewer than 550,000 distinct CDR3 sequences, approximately 10% of them singletons. This clonotype has just a few counts. Its matching antigen is unknown. The rearrangement uses TRBV7-8 and TRBJ2-7; no clear D. The receptor was isolated from a female patient aged 2-9 years who had a stem cell transplant for aplastic anemia, so the T cells may come from the graft donor. Sequences were derived from PBMCs, mostly from graft donor cells, sampled 180 days after TCRalphabeta/CD19-depleted stem cell transplant. CDR3 sequence: CASSHREGPYEQYF. Written as DNA, the CDR3 is TGTGCCAGCAGCCACCGTGAAGGTCCCTACGAGCAGTACTTC.